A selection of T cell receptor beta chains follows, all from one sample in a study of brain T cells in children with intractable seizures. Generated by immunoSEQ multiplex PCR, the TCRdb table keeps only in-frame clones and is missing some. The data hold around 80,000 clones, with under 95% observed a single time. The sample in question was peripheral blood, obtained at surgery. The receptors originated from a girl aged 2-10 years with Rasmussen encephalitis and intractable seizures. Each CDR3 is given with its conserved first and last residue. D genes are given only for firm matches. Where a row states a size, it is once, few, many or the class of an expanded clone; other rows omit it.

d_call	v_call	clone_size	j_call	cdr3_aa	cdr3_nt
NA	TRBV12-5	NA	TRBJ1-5	CASGYGISNQPQHF	TGTGCTAGTGGTTATGGTATCTCTAATCAGCCCCAGCATTTT
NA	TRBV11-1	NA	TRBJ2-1	CASSLAQGWYNEQFF	TGTGCCAGCAGCTTAGCGCAGGGCTGGTACAATGAGCAGTTCTTC
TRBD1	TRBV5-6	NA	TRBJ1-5	CASSARDRESNQPQHF	TGTGCCAGCAGCGCCCGGGACAGGGAGAGCAATCAGCCCCAGCATTTT
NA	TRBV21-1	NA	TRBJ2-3	CASSNRSRASGTDTQYF	TGTGCCAGCAGCAATCGATCGCGGGCCTCAGGCACAGATACGCAGTATTTT
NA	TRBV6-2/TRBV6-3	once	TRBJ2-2	CASSPSGETNTGELFF	TGTGCCAGCAGTCCCTCCGGGGAGACGAACACCGGGGAGCTGTTTTTT
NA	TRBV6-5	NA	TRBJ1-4	CASSSEVDEKLFF	TGTGCCAGCAGTTCCGAGGTCGATGAAAAACTGTTTTTT
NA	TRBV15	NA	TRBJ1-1	CATRTAGRGTEAFF	TGTGCCACCAGGACTGCAGGGAGGGGAACTGAAGCTTTCTTT
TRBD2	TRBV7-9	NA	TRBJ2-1	CASSPELGGLAGVNEQFF	TGTGCCAGCAGCCCTGAGCTGGGCGGACTAGCGGGGGTCAATGAGCAGTTCTTC
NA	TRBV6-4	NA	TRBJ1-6	CASSDPRQVLNSPLHF	TGTGCCAGCAGTGACCCGAGACAGGTGCTCAATTCACCCCTCCACTTT
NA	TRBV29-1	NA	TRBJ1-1	CSNRDSRDTEAFF	TGCAGCAACAGGGACTCAAGGGACACTGAAGCTTTCTTT
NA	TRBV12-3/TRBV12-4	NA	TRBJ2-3	CASRGSSDTQYF	TGTGCCAGCCGGGGTTCATCAGATACGCAGTATTTT
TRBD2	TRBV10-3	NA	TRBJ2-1	CAITLWEGSEQFF	TGTGCCATCACCCTTTGGGAGGGGAGTGAGCAGTTCTTC
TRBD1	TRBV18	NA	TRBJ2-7	CASSATGPTYEQYF	TGTGCCAGCTCAGCGACAGGGCCTACCTACGAGCAGTACTTC
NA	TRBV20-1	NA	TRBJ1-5	CSASSRGEQPQHF	TGCAGTGCTAGTAGCAGGGGAGAACAGCCCCAGCATTTT
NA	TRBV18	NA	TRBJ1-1	CASSPSTGVKAFF	TGTGCCAGCTCACCCTCGACAGGAGTAAAAGCTTTCTTT
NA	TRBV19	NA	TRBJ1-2	CASNVRRGGSGYTF	TGTGCCAGTAATGTCCGTCGGGGGGGCAGTGGCTACACCTTC
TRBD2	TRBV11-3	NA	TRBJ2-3	CASSFSGREDTQYF	TGTGCCAGCAGCTTTAGCGGGAGGGAGGATACGCAGTATTTT
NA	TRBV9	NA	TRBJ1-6	CASSASSYNSPLHF	TGTGCCAGCAGCGCGAGCTCCTATAATTCACCCCTCCACTTT
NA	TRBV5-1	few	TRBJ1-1	CASSLLGNTEAFF	TGCGCCAGCAGCTTGTTAGGGAACACTGAAGCTTTCTTT
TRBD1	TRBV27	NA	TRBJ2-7	CASSLAGGYEQYF	TGTGCCAGCAGTTTAGCAGGGGGATACGAGCAGTACTTC
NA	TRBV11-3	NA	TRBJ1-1	CASSLDGATGTEAFF	TGTGCCAGCAGCTTAGACGGGGCGACAGGCACTGAAGCTTTCTTT
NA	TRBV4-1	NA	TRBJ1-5	CASSQEEVGVGQPQHF	TGCGCCAGCAGCCAAGAAGAGGTCGGGGTGGGGCAGCCCCAGCATTTT
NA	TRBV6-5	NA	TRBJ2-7	CASTPAGQGGEQYF	TGTGCCAGCACCCCGGCGGGGCAGGGAGGAGAGCAGTACTTC
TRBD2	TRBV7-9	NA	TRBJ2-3	CASSLPRSLSGSRADTQYF	TGTGCCAGCAGCTTGCCAAGAAGTTTGAGCGGGAGTAGGGCAGATACGCAGTATTTT
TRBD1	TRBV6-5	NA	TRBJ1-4	CASSQPSRQGEKLFF	TGTGCCAGCAGTCAACCTAGTCGACAGGGGGAAAAACTGTTTTTT
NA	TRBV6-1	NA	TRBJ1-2	CASSEAGIYGYTF	TGTGCCAGCAGTGAGGCAGGAATCTATGGCTACACCTTC
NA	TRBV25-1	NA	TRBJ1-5	CASSEPGKPQHF	TGTGCCAGCAGTGAACCGGGAAAGCCCCAGCATTTT
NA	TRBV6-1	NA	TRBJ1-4	CASSDSLMGGNEKLFF	TGTGCCAGCAGTGATAGCCTGATGGGGGGTAATGAAAAACTGTTTTTT
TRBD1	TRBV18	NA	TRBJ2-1	CASSQRDRVISDEQFF	TGTGCCAGCTCACAACGTGACAGGGTTATATCTGATGAGCAGTTCTTC
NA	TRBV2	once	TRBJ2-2	CASSEIRAGTGELFF	TGTGCCAGCAGTGAGATCAGGGCCGGCACCGGGGAGCTGTTTTTT
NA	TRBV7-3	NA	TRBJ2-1	CASSLFKGRYNEQFF	TGTGCCAGCAGCTTGTTTAAGGGGCGCTACAATGAGCAGTTCTTC
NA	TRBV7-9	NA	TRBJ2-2	CASSTRYNTGELFF	TGTGCCAGCAGCACTAGATACAACACCGGGGAGCTGTTTTTT
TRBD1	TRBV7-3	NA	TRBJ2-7	CASSLGTRGQSEQYF	TGTGCCAGCAGCTTAGGCACGAGGGGACAGAGCGAGCAGTACTTC
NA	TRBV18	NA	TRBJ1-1	CASSLLRESTEAFF	TGTGCCAGCTCACTCCTCAGGGAGAGCACTGAAGCTTTCTTT
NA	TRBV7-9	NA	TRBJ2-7	CASSFSGRDPYEQYF	TGTGCCAGCAGCTTCAGTGGAAGGGATCCCTACGAGCAGTACTTC
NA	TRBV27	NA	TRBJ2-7	CASSLNSGFYEQYF	TGTGCCAGCAGTCTCAATTCAGGGTTCTACGAGCAGTACTTC
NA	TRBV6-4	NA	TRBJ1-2	CASMGAGGYGYTF	TGTGCCAGCATGGGGGCAGGCGGATATGGCTACACCTTC
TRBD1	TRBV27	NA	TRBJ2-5	CASSLRKVWDSQETQYF	TGTGCCAGCAGTTTAAGGAAGGTTTGGGACAGCCAAGAGACCCAGTACTTC
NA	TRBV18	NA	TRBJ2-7	CASSTSPYEQYF	TGTGCCAGCTCAACCTCTCCCTACGAGCAGTACTTC
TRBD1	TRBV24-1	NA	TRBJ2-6	CATSDARDSPGANVLTF	TGTGCCACCAGTGATGCCCGGGACAGCCCTGGGGCCAACGTCCTGACTTTC
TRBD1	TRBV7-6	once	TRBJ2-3	CASSRGQIRADTQYF	TGTGCCAGCAGCCGGGGACAGATCCGCGCAGATACGCAGTATTTT
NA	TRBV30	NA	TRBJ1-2	CAWSADSYGYTF	TGTGCCTGGAGTGCGGACAGCTATGGCTACACCTTC
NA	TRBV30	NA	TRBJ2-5	CAWIQETQETQYF	TGTGCCTGGATTCAGGAAACCCAAGAGACCCAGTACTTC
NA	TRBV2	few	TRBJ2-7	CASSEEPRRHEQYF	TGTGCCAGCAGTGAAGAACCAAGGCGACACGAGCAGTACTTC
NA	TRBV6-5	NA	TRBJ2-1	CASNLKGSAYNEQFF	TGTGCCAGCAACCTCAAGGGGAGCGCCTACAATGAGCAGTTCTTC
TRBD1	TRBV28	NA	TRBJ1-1	CASSAGGATTEAFF	TGTGCCAGCAGTGCAGGGGGCGCGACCACTGAAGCTTTCTTT
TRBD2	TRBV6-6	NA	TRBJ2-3	CASSPPGTSAARDTQYF	TGTGCCAGCAGTCCCCCCGGGACTAGCGCGGCGAGAGATACGCAGTATTTT
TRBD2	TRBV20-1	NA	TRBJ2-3	CSASVAGAWGDTQYF	TGCAGTGCTAGTGTAGCGGGAGCGTGGGGAGATACGCAGTATTTT
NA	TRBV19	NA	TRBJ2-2	CASSTTGSGELFF	TGTGCCAGTAGTACTACAGGGTCCGGGGAGCTGTTTTTT
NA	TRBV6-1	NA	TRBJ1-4	CASSEISATNEKLFF	TGTGCCAGCAGTGAGATCAGTGCAACTAATGAAAAACTGTTTTTT
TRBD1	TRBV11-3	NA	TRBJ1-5	CASSPGTERNQPQHF	TGTGCCAGCAGCCCGGGGACAGAGAGAAATCAGCCCCAGCATTTT